This T cell receptor (beta chain) is drawn from a study of blood T cells in healthy people across ages. The study, taken as a whole, reports: Considered underestimates were the diversity estimates obtained from one million T cells. There was a strong correlation between TCR beta diversity and naive T cell percentage.

Concerning this clonotype: Its cognate antigen is unknown.

The CDR3 contains 15 residues. J was trimmed by 3 bases and V by 2 bases; bases with no gene match: 7. Germline V gene lookup returns CDR1 DFQATT and CDR2 SNEGSKA (reference sequence). Combining a sample-barcoded 5' primer with a J-beta primer mix, a second PCR ran for roughly 7 to 12 cycles. Every molecule of cDNA carried a tag from a template-switch adaptor with 12 random nucleotides. TCRdb re-analysed the 5' RACE reads in MiXCR, keeping a single row per CDR3 protein. The data hold 700,000 to 800,000 distinct CDR3 sequences, with around 46% observed a single time. This chain joins TRBV20-1 and TRBJ2-7, with TRBD2 matching 10 bases. The specimen was blood. The sequence was obtained from a woman aged 55 to 70 in good health. CDR3 sequence (DNA): TGCAGTGCTAGAACGAGCGGGAGGGCCATCTACGAGCAGTACTTC. Translated, it gives CSARTSGRAIYEQYF.